This T cell receptor beta chain was identified in a study of T cell changes during pregnancy in multiple sclerosis. Germline assignment: CDR1 SGHRS and CDR2 YFSETQ. The CDR3 runs to 16 residues. Trimming removed 2 bases from V and 5 bases from J; junction bases left unmatched: 9. Data came from immunoSEQ multiplex PCR; TCRdb stores just in-frame clones and leaves some out. The table lists 60,000 to 95,000 clones, about 89% of them singletons. The sequence came from a female donor with multiple sclerosis, enrolled in a pregnancy study. The chain uses TRBV5-1 and TRBJ2-1; TRBD2 aligns across 8 bases. The material sequenced was CD4+ T cells from peripheral blood mononuclear cells, taken before pregnancy. As DNA, the CDR3 is TGCGCCAGCAGCTTTAGCGGGGTCTTTGAGGACAATGAGCAGTTCTTC. It specifies CASSFSGVFEDNEQFF. Together with reference TRBV5-1 and TRBJ2-1, the CDR3 gives the full variable domain: KAGVTQTPRYLIKTRGQQVTLSCSPISGHRSVSWYQQTPGQGLQFLFEYFSETQRNKGNFPGRFSGRQFSNSRSEMNVSTLELGDSALYLCASSFSGVFEDNEQFFGPGTRLTVL.